This T cell receptor (beta chain) was sequenced during a study of regulatory T cells in long-lasting Graves disease. Overall study context: New Graves' disease cases had less than 3 months of antithyroid drugs.

Researchers made TCR beta libraries by using iRepertoire HTBI primers and running Arm-PCR on CDR3 regions. TCRdb re-called the multiplex PCR reads through MiXCR, storing one row per CDR3 protein. The table includes more than 450,000 distinct CDR3 sequences, 12% detected once. Concerning this clonotype: The antigen remains unidentified. Since a much larger clone is just one base distant, this may be a read error.

Study outcomes and limitations: Authors noted too few samples as a limitation. The study found lower TCR diversity in persistent Graves' patients than in newly diagnosed ones.

Germline CDR1 reads SQVTM; CDR2 reads ANQGSEA. CDR3 length: 13 amino acids. Time point reported: newly diagnosed GD, antithyroid drugs for less than 3 months. RNA extracted from PBMCs served as the sequencing template. These records were also assigned to another study, of T cells in Graves' hyperthyroidism and ophthalmopathy.

The sample in question was peripheral blood mononuclear cells (PBMCs), obtained at new diagnosis, from a patient treated with antithyroid drugs. This TCR was sampled from a woman in her twenties or thirties with Graves disease. The gene calls are TRBV29-1 and TRBJ2-7; 7 positions match TRBD1. As DNA, the CDR3 is TGCGGCGTTTACCAGACAGGGTCCTACGAGCAGTACTTC. Protein: CGVYQTGSYEQYF.